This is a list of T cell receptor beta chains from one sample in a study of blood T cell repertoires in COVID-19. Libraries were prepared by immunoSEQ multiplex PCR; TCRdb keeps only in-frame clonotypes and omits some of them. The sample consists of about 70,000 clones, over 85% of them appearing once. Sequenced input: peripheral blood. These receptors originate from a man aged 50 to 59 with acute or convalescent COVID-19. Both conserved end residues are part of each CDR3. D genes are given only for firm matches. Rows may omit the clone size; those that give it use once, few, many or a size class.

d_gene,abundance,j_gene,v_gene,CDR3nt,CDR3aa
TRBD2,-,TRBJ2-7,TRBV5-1,TGCGCCAGCAGCGAGGGACTAGCGGGGCCCGGGGAGCAGTACTTC,CASSEGLAGPGEQYF
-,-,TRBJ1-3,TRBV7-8,TGTGCCAGCAGCTTAGCCAACGGACAGTTCTCTGGAAACACCATATATTTT,CASSLANGQFSGNTIYF
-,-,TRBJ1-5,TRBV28,TGTGCCAGCAGTTTCAGGGAAATCAGCCCCCAGCATTTT,CASSFREISPQHF
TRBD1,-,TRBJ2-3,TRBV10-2,TGCGCCAGCATTCCCAGGGGGCTCACAGATACGCAGTATTTT,CASIPRGLTDTQYF
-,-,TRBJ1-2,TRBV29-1,TGCAGCGTTGGGGACTGGACGGGCTACACCTTC,CSVGDWTGYTF
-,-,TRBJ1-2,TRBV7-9,TGTGCCAGCAGGGGAGAGCTGTTTTATGGCTACACCTTC,CASRGELFYGYTF
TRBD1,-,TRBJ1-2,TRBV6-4,TGTGCCAGCAGTGCGAACAGGGGATATGGCTACACCTTC,CASSANRGYGYTF
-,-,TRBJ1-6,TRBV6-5,TGTGCCAGCAGTTACTCAGGGGCCCCCGGACCCCTCCACTTT,CASSYSGAPGPLHF
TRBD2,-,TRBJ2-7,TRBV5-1,TGCGCCAGCAGCTGGGGGAGCGGGGTCTTCTACGAGCAGTACTTC,CASSWGSGVFYEQYF
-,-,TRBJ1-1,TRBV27,TGTGCCAGCAGTTTAGTATACATGAACACTGAAGCTTTCTTT,CASSLVYMNTEAFF
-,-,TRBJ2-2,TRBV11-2,TGTGCCAGCAGCTTAGGGACTTTTAACACCGGGGAGCTGTTTTTT,CASSLGTFNTGELFF
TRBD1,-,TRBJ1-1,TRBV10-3,TGTGCCATCAGGACTCAGGGGGCTGGCACTGAAGCTTTCTTT,CAIRTQGAGTEAFF
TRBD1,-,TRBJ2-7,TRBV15,TGTGCCACCAGCAGAGCTCGGGACAGTTCCTACGAGCAGTACTTC,CATSRARDSSYEQYF
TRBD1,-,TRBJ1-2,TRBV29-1,TGCAGCGTTGGACGACAGGGGGATACGCGGGGCTACACCTTC,CSVGRQGDTRGYTF
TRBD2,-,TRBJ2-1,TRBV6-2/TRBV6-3,TGTGCCAGCAGCCGACTAGCATGGCAGTTCTTC,CASSRLAWQFF
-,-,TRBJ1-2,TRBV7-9,TGTGCCAGCAGTTCTGGGGCCTGGAACTATGGCTACACCTTC,CASSSGAWNYGYTF
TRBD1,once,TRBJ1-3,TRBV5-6,TGTGCCAGCAGGACGACAGGGGGAGGAAACACCATATATTTT,CASRTTGGGNTIYF
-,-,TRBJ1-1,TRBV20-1,TGCAGTGCTAGGGGACAAAGGGCTTTCTTT,CSARGQRAFF
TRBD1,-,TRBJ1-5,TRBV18,TGTGCCAGCTCAGCGACAGGGGGCAATCAGCCCCAGCATTTT,CASSATGGNQPQHF
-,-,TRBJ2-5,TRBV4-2,TGTGCCAGCAGCCTTTCCAGAGGGGAGACCCAGTACTTC,CASSLSRGETQYF
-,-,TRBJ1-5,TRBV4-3,TGCGCCAGCAGCCAAGATGCCGGGTCTTATCAGCCCCAGCATTTT,CASSQDAGSYQPQHF
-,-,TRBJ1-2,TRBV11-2,TGTGCCAGCAGCTTAGATCCAAGGACAGAAGATCACACCTTC,CASSLDPRTEDHTF
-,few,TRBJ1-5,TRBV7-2,TGTGCCAGCAGCTCCGGACCAGGGTGGAGCAATCAGCCCCAGCATTTT,CASSSGPGWSNQPQHF
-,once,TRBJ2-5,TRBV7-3,TGTGCCAGCAGCTTAACTGCGGATCCCCGAAAGACCCAGTACTTC,CASSLTADPRKTQYF
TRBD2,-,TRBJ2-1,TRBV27,TGTGCCAGCAGTGACGGGACTAGCGGGATGGTTGAGCAGTTCTTC,CASSDGTSGMVEQFF
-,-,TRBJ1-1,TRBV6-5,TGTGCCAGCAGGCCCGGGACAATGAACACTGAAGCTTTCTTT,CASRPGTMNTEAFF
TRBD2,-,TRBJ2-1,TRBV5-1,TGCGCCAGCAGCCCCGTGACTAGCGGGAAAGTTAATGAGCAGTTCTTC,CASSPVTSGKVNEQFF
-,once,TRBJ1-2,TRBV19,TGTGCCAGTAGTTCCCACGACTCACGAAGGGGCTATGGCTACACCTTC,CASSSHDSRRGYGYTF
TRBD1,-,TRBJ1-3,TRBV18,TGTGCCAGCTCTAACCAAGGGGACAGGTTTTCTGGAAACACCATATATTTT,CASSNQGDRFSGNTIYF
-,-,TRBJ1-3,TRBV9,TGTGCCAGCAGCGTAGGTGAGGGAAGCGGAAACACCATATATTTT,CASSVGEGSGNTIYF
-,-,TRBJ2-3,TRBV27,TGTGCCAGCAGTTTATTACGGGCGGACTACCCAAGCACAGATACGCAGTATTTT,CASSLLRADYPSTDTQYF
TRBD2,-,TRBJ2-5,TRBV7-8,TGTGCCAGCAGCTTACAGACTAGCGGGGGAGAGACCCAGTACTTC,CASSLQTSGGETQYF
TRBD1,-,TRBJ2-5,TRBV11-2,TGTGCCAGCAGCTCCGGACAGGTCGCGCAAGAGACCCAGTACTTC,CASSSGQVAQETQYF
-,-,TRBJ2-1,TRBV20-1,TGCAGTGCCAGGGACTACAATGAGCAGTTCTTC,CSARDYNEQFF
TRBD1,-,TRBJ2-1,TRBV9,TGTGCCAGCGGCCTGACGCGGGACAGGCAAGGGGATGAGCAGTTCTTC,CASGLTRDRQGDEQFF
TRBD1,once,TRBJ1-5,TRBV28,TGTGCCAGTGCCGGGACAGGGTATGATCAGCCCCAGCATTTT,CASAGTGYDQPQHF
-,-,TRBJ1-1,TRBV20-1,TGCAGTGCTAGTGGCGGGGTGGGGGCTGAAGCTTTCTTT,CSASGGVGAEAFF
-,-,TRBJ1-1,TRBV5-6,TGTGCCAGCAGCCGGGGGGCGGGGGCAACTGAAGCTTTCTTT,CASSRGAGATEAFF
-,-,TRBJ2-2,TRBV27,TGTGCCAGCAGTGATGGGGCCCCGAACACCGGGGAGCTGTTTTTT,CASSDGAPNTGELFF
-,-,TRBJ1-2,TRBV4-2,TGTGCCAGCAGCCAAGATTGGGGCAGGGTGAATGGCTACACCTTC,CASSQDWGRVNGYTF
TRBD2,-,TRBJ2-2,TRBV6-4,TGTGCCAGCAGAAGTAGGACTAGCAGTTCTACGGGCACCGGGGAGCTGTTTTTT,CASRSRTSSSTGTGELFF
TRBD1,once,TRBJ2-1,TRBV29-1,TGCAGCGTTGAAGATTGGACAGGGGGCCTCTATGAGCAGTTCTTC,CSVEDWTGGLYEQFF
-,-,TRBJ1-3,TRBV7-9,TGTGCCAGCAGCTTAGCTTCAGGCCTTGGGAACACCATATATTTT,CASSLASGLGNTIYF
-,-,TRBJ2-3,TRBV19,TGTGCCAGTAGTATCGGTCCAACAGATACGCAGTATTTT,CASSIGPTDTQYF
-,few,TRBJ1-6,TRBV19,TGTGCCAGTTCCGACAGAGCTTTGGCCAATTCACCCCTCCACTTT,CASSDRALANSPLHF
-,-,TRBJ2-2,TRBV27,TGTGCCAGCAGCCACCCGCCAGGGCCCAGGGGTGCCGGGGAGCTGTTTTTT,CASSHPPGPRGAGELFF